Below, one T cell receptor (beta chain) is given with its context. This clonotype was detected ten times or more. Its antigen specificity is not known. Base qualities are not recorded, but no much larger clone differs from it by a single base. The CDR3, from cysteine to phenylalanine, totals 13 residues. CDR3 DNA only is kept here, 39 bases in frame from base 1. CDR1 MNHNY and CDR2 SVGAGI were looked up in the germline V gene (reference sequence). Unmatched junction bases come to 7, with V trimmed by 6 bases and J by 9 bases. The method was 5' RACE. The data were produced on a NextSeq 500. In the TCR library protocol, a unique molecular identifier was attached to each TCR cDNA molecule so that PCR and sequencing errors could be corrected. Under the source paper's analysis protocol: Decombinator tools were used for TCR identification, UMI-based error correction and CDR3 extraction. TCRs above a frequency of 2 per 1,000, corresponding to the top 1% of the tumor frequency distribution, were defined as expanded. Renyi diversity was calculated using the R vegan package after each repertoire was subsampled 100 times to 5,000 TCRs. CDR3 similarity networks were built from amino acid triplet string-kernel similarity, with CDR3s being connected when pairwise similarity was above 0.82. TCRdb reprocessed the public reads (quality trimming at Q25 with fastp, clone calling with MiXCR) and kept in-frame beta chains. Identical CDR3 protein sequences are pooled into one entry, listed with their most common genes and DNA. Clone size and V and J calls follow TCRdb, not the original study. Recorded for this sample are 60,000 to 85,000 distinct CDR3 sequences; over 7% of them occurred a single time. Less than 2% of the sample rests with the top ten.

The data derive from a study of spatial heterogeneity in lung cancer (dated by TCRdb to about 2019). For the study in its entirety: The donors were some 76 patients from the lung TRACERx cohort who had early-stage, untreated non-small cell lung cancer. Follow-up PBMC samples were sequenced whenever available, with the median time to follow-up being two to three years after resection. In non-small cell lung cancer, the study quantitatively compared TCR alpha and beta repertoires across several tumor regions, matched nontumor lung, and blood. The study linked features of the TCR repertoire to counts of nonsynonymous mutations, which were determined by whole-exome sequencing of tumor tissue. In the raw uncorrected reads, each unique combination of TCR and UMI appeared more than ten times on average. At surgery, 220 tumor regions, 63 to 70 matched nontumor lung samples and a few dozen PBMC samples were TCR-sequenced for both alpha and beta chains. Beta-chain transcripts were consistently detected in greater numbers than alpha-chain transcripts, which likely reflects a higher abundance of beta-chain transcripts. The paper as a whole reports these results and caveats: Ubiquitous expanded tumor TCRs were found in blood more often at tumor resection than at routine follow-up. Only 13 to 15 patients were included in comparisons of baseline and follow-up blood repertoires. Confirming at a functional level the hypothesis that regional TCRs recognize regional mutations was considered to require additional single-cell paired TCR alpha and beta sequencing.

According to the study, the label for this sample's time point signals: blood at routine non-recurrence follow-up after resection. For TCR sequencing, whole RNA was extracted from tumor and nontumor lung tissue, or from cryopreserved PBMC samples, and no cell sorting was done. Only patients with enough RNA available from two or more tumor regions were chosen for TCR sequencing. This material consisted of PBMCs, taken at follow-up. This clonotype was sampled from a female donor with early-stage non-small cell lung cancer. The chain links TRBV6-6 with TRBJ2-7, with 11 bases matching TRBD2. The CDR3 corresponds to CASSTGTSGRQYF. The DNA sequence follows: TGTGCCAGCAGCACCGGGACTAGCGGAAGGCAGTACTTC.